This T cell receptor beta chain was captured by sequencing in a study of regulatory T cells in long-lasting Graves disease. General observations from the study: With persistent disease, TRBV28, TRBJ1-2 and TRBJ2-5 were the favored segments.

The germline V gene has CDR1 MDHEN and CDR2 SYDVKM. The V end was cut by 4 bases, the J end by 6 bases, with 13 bases between. The CDR3 has 13 residues. Building of the TCR beta libraries involved iRepertoire HTBI primers and Arm-PCR of CDR3 regions. TCRdb re-derived calls from the multiplex PCR reads in MiXCR, one entry per CDR3 protein. The sample has about 400,000 distinct CDR3 sequences; 20% to 25% are singletons. Sample time point: persistent/refractory GD, antithyroid drugs over 5 years with positive TRAb. RNA extracted from PBMCs served as the sequencing template. American Thyroid Association guidelines defined Graves' disease diagnosis. It was an endocrinology department in Xi'an, China, that provided the patients. Regarding this clonotype: Its antigen is not identified.

The chain combines TRBV28 with TRBJ2-7, with D tentatively TRBD1 (6 bases). The clonotype comes from a female donor with Graves disease. This specimen was peripheral blood mononuclear cells (PBMCs), taken when the disease was refractory, from a patient treated with antithyroid drugs. CDR3 amino acids: CASSWQGHCEQYF. CDR3 coding DNA: TGTGCCAGCAGTTGGCAGGGGCATTGCGAGCAGTACTTC.